The clone carrying this T cell receptor (beta chain) was observed many times. This entry comes from a study of blood T cells in healthy people across ages. The authors drew about 9.5 milliliters of peripheral blood from each donor. Germline values: CDR1 MDHEN, CDR2 SYDVKM. This CDR3 is 15 amino acids long. V dropped 4 bases and J dropped 0; count of bases not matched to a gene: 6. The authors ran a second PCR of about 6 to 11 cycles using a sample-barcoded 5' primer and a J-beta primer mix. TCRdb re-analysed the 5' RACE reads in MiXCR, keeping a single row per CDR3 protein. The sample lists about 670,000 distinct CDR3 sequences, 52% seen once, with roughly 12% in the top ten.

Sequenced sample: blood. This TCR derives from a woman over 75 in good health. The chain couples TRBV28 to TRBJ2-7; 7 nucleotides match TRBD1. CDR3 loop: CASSSSGTASYEQYF. The CDR3 coding sequence is TGTGCCAGCAGTTCCTCCGGGACAGCCTCCTACGAGCAGTACTTC. The variable domain in full, completed from reference TRBV28 and TRBJ2-7, reads DVKVTQSSRYLVKRTGEKVFLECVQDMDHENMFWYRQDPGLGLRLIYFSYDVKMKEKGDIPEGYSVSREKKERFSLILESASTNQTSMYLCASSSSGTASYEQYFGPGTRLTVT.